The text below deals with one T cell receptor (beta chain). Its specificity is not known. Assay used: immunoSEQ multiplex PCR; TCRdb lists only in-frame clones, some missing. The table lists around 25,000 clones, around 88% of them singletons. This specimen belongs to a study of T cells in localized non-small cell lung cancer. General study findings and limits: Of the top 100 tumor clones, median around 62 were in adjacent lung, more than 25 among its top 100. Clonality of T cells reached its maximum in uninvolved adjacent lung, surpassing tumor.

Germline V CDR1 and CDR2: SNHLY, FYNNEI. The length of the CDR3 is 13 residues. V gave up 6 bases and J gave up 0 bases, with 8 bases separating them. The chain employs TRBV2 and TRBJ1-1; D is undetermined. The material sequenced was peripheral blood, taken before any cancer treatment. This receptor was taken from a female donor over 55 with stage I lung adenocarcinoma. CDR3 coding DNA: TGTGCCAGCAGCGACATGTTGAACACTGAAGCTTTCTTT. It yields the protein CASSDMLNTEAFF.